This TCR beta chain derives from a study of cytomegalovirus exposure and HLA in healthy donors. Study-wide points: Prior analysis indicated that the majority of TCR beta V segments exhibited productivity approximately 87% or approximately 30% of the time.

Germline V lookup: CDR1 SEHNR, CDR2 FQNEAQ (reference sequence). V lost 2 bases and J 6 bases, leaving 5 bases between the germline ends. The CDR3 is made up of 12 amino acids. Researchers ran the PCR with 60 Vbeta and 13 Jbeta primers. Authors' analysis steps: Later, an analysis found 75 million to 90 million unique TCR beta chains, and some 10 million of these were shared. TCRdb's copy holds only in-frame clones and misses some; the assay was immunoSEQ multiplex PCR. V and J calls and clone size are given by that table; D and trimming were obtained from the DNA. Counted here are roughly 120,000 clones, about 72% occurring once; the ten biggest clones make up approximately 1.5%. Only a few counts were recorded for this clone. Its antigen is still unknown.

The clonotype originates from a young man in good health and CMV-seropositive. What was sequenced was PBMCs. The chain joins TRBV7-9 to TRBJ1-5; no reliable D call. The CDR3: CASSLRGQPQHF. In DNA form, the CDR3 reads TGTGCCAGCAGCTTACGGGGTCAGCCCCAGCATTTT.